Listed below are T cell receptor beta chains from one sample, sequenced in a study of blood T cell repertoires in COVID-19. Measured with immunoSEQ multiplex PCR; TCRdb has only the in-frame clones, and not every one. The repertoire holds about 180,000 clones, 86% seen once, with around 8.6% in the top ten. The sequencing input was PBMCs or T cells enriched from blood (not recorded which). These receptors all stem from a woman aged 25-40 years who had recovered from COVID-19. Both conserved end residues are part of each CDR3. Fields, in order: V gene, J gene, clone size, D gene, CDR3 protein, CDR3 DNA. The D gene is left open where the match is weak. Expanded clones are given a class, and other clones once, few, many or no size at all.

v_call: TRBV10-2; j_call: TRBJ2-2; clone_size: once; d_call: TRBD1; cdr3_aa: CASSEPGQSNTGELFF; cdr3_nt: TGCGCCAGCAGTGAACCGGGACAGTCGAACACCGGGGAGCTGTTTTTT
v_call: TRBV7-8; j_call: TRBJ1-2; clone_size: .; d_call: .; cdr3_aa: CASSLVAGIGNRNYGYTF; cdr3_nt: TGTGCCAGCAGCTTAGTAGCGGGGATCGGCAACCGTAACTATGGCTACACCTTC
v_call: TRBV7-2; j_call: TRBJ1-2; clone_size: few; d_call: .; cdr3_aa: CASSSDISYGYTF; cdr3_nt: TGTGCCAGCAGCTCGGACATATCCTATGGCTACACCTTC
v_call: TRBV7-3; j_call: TRBJ2-5; clone_size: .; d_call: .; cdr3_aa: CASSPYPGETQYF; cdr3_nt: TGTGCCAGCAGCCCGTACCCGGGGGAGACCCAGTACTTC
v_call: TRBV10-1; j_call: TRBJ2-2; clone_size: few; d_call: TRBD1; cdr3_aa: CASSEEGQGNTGELFF; cdr3_nt: TGCGCCAGCAGTGAGGAGGGACAGGGGAACACCGGGGAGCTGTTTTTT
v_call: TRBV5-1; j_call: TRBJ2-7; clone_size: .; d_call: TRBD2; cdr3_aa: CASSRVGGLAFHEQYF; cdr3_nt: TGCGCCAGCAGCCGCGTAGGCGGACTAGCGTTTCACGAGCAGTACTTC
v_call: TRBV5-1; j_call: TRBJ2-5; clone_size: .; d_call: TRBD1; cdr3_aa: CASSAGTGGIRETQYF; cdr3_nt: TGCGCCAGCAGCGCCGGGACAGGGGGGATTAGGGAGACCCAGTACTTC
v_call: TRBV28; j_call: TRBJ2-7; clone_size: few; d_call: TRBD1; cdr3_aa: CASETGDEQYF; cdr3_nt: TGTGCCAGCGAAACAGGGGACGAGCAGTACTTC
v_call: TRBV3-1/TRBV3-2; j_call: TRBJ2-3; clone_size: .; d_call: TRBD2; cdr3_aa: CASSQDFQGTSGRRGTDTQYF; cdr3_nt: TGTGCCAGCAGCCAAGATTTCCAGGGGACTAGCGGGAGGAGGGGCACAGATACGCAGTATTTT
v_call: TRBV27; j_call: TRBJ2-1; clone_size: .; d_call: TRBD1; cdr3_aa: CASSLIAPAGQGASEQFF; cdr3_nt: TGTGCCAGCAGTTTAATCGCCCCCGCGGGACAGGGGGCTAGTGAGCAGTTCTTC
v_call: TRBV29-1; j_call: TRBJ2-7; clone_size: .; d_call: .; cdr3_aa: CSGARGGVGYEQYF; cdr3_nt: TGCAGCGGGGCCCGAGGAGGGGTCGGCTACGAGCAGTACTTC
v_call: TRBV10-3; j_call: TRBJ2-2; clone_size: .; d_call: TRBD2; cdr3_aa: CAISREAQNTGELFF; cdr3_nt: TGTGCCATCAGTCGGGAGGCTCAGAACACCGGGGAGCTGTTTTTT
v_call: TRBV11-2; j_call: TRBJ2-7; clone_size: .; d_call: .; cdr3_aa: CASSRISGSSYEQYF; cdr3_nt: TGTGCCAGCAGCCGCATTAGCGGATCCTCCTACGAGCAGTACTTC
v_call: TRBV7-3; j_call: TRBJ1-6; clone_size: .; d_call: .; cdr3_aa: CASFRGGIVLNSPLHF; cdr3_nt: TGTGCCAGCTTCCGGGGAGGGATCGTCTTAAATTCACCCCTCCACTTT
v_call: TRBV2; j_call: TRBJ2-1; clone_size: once; d_call: .; cdr3_aa: CASRESNEQFF; cdr3_nt: TGTGCCAGCAGGGAATCAAATGAGCAGTTCTTC
v_call: TRBV6-2/TRBV6-3; j_call: TRBJ1-6; clone_size: once; d_call: .; cdr3_aa: CASSRGLPEGPLHF; cdr3_nt: TGTGCCAGCAGCCGGGGACTACCCGAGGGACCCCTCCACTTT
v_call: TRBV30; j_call: TRBJ1-6; clone_size: .; d_call: .; cdr3_aa: CAWSVHMGTTVRSYNSPLHF; cdr3_nt: TGTGCCTGGAGTGTACATATGGGCACGACAGTGAGGTCCTATAATTCACCCCTCCACTTT
v_call: TRBV28; j_call: TRBJ1-5; clone_size: once; d_call: .; cdr3_aa: CASSLNWQGPGAGHF; cdr3_nt: TGTGCCAGCAGTTTAAACTGGCAGGGCCCAGGAGCGGGGCATTTT
v_call: TRBV2; j_call: TRBJ1-1; clone_size: few; d_call: TRBD1; cdr3_aa: CASSRQGDEAFF; cdr3_nt: TGTGCCAGCAGTAGACAGGGAGACGAAGCTTTCTTT
v_call: TRBV21-1; j_call: TRBJ1-1; clone_size: .; d_call: .; cdr3_aa: CASSNWFEGRMGCTEAFF; cdr3_nt: TGTGCCAGCAGCAATTGGTTCGAAGGGAGGATGGGATGCACTGAAGCTTTCTTT
v_call: TRBV20-1; j_call: TRBJ2-1; clone_size: .; d_call: .; cdr3_aa: CSASVMGPQDEQFF; cdr3_nt: TGCAGTGCAAGTGTGATGGGGCCCCAGGATGAGCAGTTCTTC
v_call: TRBV6-5; j_call: TRBJ2-7; clone_size: .; d_call: .; cdr3_aa: CASNRDTSSYEQYF; cdr3_nt: TGTGCCAGCAACCGGGACACGAGCTCCTACGAGCAGTACTTC
v_call: TRBV18; j_call: TRBJ1-1; clone_size: .; d_call: .; cdr3_aa: CASSPYTGSGTEAFF; cdr3_nt: TGTGCCAGCTCACCATATACAGGGTCGGGCACTGAAGCTTTCTTT
v_call: TRBV7-9; j_call: TRBJ2-7; clone_size: .; d_call: .; cdr3_aa: CASSSLIAKYEQYF; cdr3_nt: TGTGCCAGCAGCTCATTGATCGCGAAGTACGAGCAGTACTTC
v_call: TRBV11-2; j_call: TRBJ2-2; clone_size: .; d_call: TRBD2; cdr3_aa: CASSLSGLATGELFF; cdr3_nt: TGTGCCAGCAGCTTAAGTGGACTAGCGACCGGGGAGCTGTTTTTT
v_call: TRBV19; j_call: TRBJ1-2; clone_size: .; d_call: TRBD1; cdr3_aa: CASSIGTGPNYGYTF; cdr3_nt: TGTGCCAGTAGTATCGGGACAGGTCCTAACTATGGCTACACCTTC
v_call: TRBV29-1; j_call: TRBJ1-2; clone_size: once; d_call: TRBD1; cdr3_aa: CSVHPTPFPGQGGDYGYTF; cdr3_nt: TGCAGCGTTCACCCCACCCCCTTCCCGGGACAGGGGGGAGACTATGGCTACACCTTC
v_call: TRBV29-1; j_call: TRBJ1-1; clone_size: .; d_call: .; cdr3_aa: CSVHRDTEAFF; cdr3_nt: TGCAGCGTCCACAGGGACACTGAAGCTTTCTTT
v_call: TRBV25-1; j_call: TRBJ2-1; clone_size: .; d_call: TRBD2; cdr3_aa: CASSGGAGSYNEQFF; cdr3_nt: TGTGCCAGCAGTGGGGGAGCGGGATCCTACAATGAGCAGTTCTTC
v_call: TRBV6-6; j_call: TRBJ2-7; clone_size: few; d_call: .; cdr3_aa: CASSYAGERRF; cdr3_nt: TGTGCCAGCAGTTACGCCGGGGAGAGACGCTTC
v_call: TRBV10-3; j_call: TRBJ2-2; clone_size: once; d_call: TRBD2; cdr3_aa: CAIAGTSGRNTGELFF; cdr3_nt: TGTGCCATTGCCGGGACTAGCGGGAGGAACACCGGGGAGCTGTTTTTT
v_call: TRBV29-1; j_call: TRBJ2-5; clone_size: .; d_call: TRBD1; cdr3_aa: CSVATGEETQYF; cdr3_nt: TGCAGCGTTGCTACAGGGGAAGAGACCCAGTACTTC
v_call: TRBV7-3; j_call: TRBJ1-3; clone_size: .; d_call: TRBD1; cdr3_aa: CASSAEGASGNTIYF; cdr3_nt: TGTGCCAGCAGCGCGGAGGGGGCCTCTGGAAACACCATATATTTT
v_call: TRBV5-6; j_call: TRBJ1-5; clone_size: once; d_call: .; cdr3_aa: CASSDSTVSNQPQHF; cdr3_nt: TGTGCCAGCAGCGATTCGACAGTAAGCAATCAGCCCCAGCATTTT
v_call: TRBV18; j_call: TRBJ2-7; clone_size: .; d_call: TRBD1; cdr3_aa: CASSPQGQGFDEQYF; cdr3_nt: TGTGCCAGCTCACCACAGGGACAGGGCTTCGACGAGCAGTACTTC
v_call: TRBV27; j_call: TRBJ1-2; clone_size: .; d_call: TRBD1; cdr3_aa: CASSDRDSPNYGYTF; cdr3_nt: TGTGCCAGCAGTGACCGGGACAGCCCAAACTATGGCTACACCTTC
v_call: TRBV4-1; j_call: TRBJ2-7; clone_size: once; d_call: TRBD2; cdr3_aa: CASSQAGGRNEQYF; cdr3_nt: TGCGCCAGCAGCCAGGCGGGGGGACGCAACGAGCAGTACTTC
v_call: TRBV27; j_call: TRBJ2-7; clone_size: .; d_call: TRBD1; cdr3_aa: CASRVGQGNEQYF; cdr3_nt: TGTGCCAGCAGGGTAGGACAGGGTAACGAGCAGTACTTC
v_call: TRBV5-4; j_call: TRBJ2-2; clone_size: .; d_call: TRBD1; cdr3_aa: CASSLSGWSGGNTGELFF; cdr3_nt: TGTGCCAGCAGCTTGAGTGGTTGGTCAGGGGGGAACACCGGGGAGCTGTTTTTT
v_call: TRBV6-1; j_call: TRBJ2-7; clone_size: .; d_call: TRBD1; cdr3_aa: CASSEATGADYEQYF; cdr3_nt: TGTGCCAGCAGTGAAGCGACAGGGGCCGACTACGAGCAGTACTTC
v_call: TRBV5-1; j_call: TRBJ2-7; clone_size: .; d_call: TRBD2; cdr3_aa: CASNLAGNYEQYF; cdr3_nt: TGCGCCAGCAACTTAGCGGGAAACTACGAGCAGTACTTC
v_call: TRBV7-9; j_call: TRBJ2-1; clone_size: once; d_call: TRBD2; cdr3_aa: CASTPGLAGINEQFF; cdr3_nt: TGTGCCAGCACCCCAGGGCTAGCGGGAATCAATGAGCAGTTCTTC
v_call: TRBV27; j_call: TRBJ2-1; clone_size: .; d_call: .; cdr3_aa: CASSLGSRQYEQFF; cdr3_nt: TGTGCCAGCAGTCTAGGTTCCCGCCAATATGAGCAGTTCTTC
v_call: TRBV7-9; j_call: TRBJ2-2; clone_size: once; d_call: .; cdr3_aa: CASSLATGLGELFF; cdr3_nt: TGTGCCAGCAGCTTAGCTACTGGGCTCGGGGAGCTGTTTTTT
v_call: TRBV4-1; j_call: TRBJ1-1; clone_size: once; d_call: .; cdr3_aa: CASSHDRTTEAFF; cdr3_nt: TGCGCCAGCAGCCACGACAGGACCACTGAAGCTTTCTTT